This TCR beta chain was sequenced for a study of blood T cell repertoires in COVID-19. In the study overall: Specimens from acute and convalescent COVID-19 originated in the United States, Italy and Spain. T cells, B-cell-depleted T cells, or PBMCs supplied cDNA or gDNA.

Authors' methods: Amplification of reference gene primers was used by the study to estimate nucleated cell counts. TCRdb keeps only in-frame clones here, not all; method: immunoSEQ multiplex PCR. V, J and clone size derive from that table, while D and trimming were established from the DNA sequence. Of 150,000 to 200,000 clones listed, over 75% were seen once; the top ten hold roughly 11%. Trimming removed 0 bases from V and 5 bases from J; junction bases left unmatched: 6. Looked up from germline, CDR1 is SGHNT and CDR2 is YYREEE (reference sequence). CDR3 length equals 16 residues. What was sequenced was peripheral blood. The chain links TRBV5-4 to TRBJ2-5; 11 nucleotides align to TRBD2. The sequence was obtained from a man aged 55 to 70 with active or convalescent COVID-19. CDR3 in amino acids: CASSLGSSGGMETQYF. CDR3 coding DNA: TGTGCCAGCAGCTTGGGATCTAGCGGGGGGATGGAGACCCAGTACTTC.